The 26 T cell receptor beta chains reported below all come from one sample, sequenced in a study of shared clonotypes between healthy human individuals. Repertoires were generated with immunoSEQ multiplex PCR, while TCRdb's copy carries only in-frame clones and drops some. The sample shows 2 million to 2.5 million clones, approximately 94% of them seen only once. Naive-designated CD8 cells lacked CD45RO, were positively enriched for CCR7, and omitted terminally differentiated effector memory CD45RA+ cells. Sequencing was done on a sample of naive CD8+ T cells from PBMCs. All receptors come from a man younger than 35 in good health. Some clones in this sample may be carry-over from other donors' samples.

The rearrangement uses TRBV13 and TRBJ2-7; D perhaps matches TRBD2 (5 bases). Per germline, CDR1 PRHDT and CDR2 FYEKMQ (reference sequence). Between the trimmed V and J ends, which lost 1 base and 3 bases, there was a span of 7 bases. The CDR3 spans 13 residues. The CDR3 spells CASSLAGIYEQYF. The CDR3 DNA is TGTGCCAGCAGCTTAGCGGGGATCTACGAGCAGTACTTC.

The chain carries TRBV29-1 and TRBJ2-5; 7 positions agree with TRBD2. The germline V gene has CDR1 SQVTM and CDR2 ANQGSEA. This CDR3 spans 12 amino acids. V was clipped by 7 bases and J by 2 bases; unmatched bases: 4. For the CDR3, the DNA is TGCAGCGCCCTAGCGGCACAAGAGACCCAGTACTTC. Translation gives CSALAAQETQYF. The complete variable domain, with remaining parts taken from reference TRBV29-1 and TRBJ2-5, reads SAVISQKPSRDICQRGTSLTIQCQVDSQVTMMFWYRQQPGQSLTLIATANQGSEATYESGFVIDKFPISRPNLTFSTLTVSNMSPEDSSIYLCSALAAQETQYFGPGTRLLVL.

The genes are TRBV28 and TRBJ2-1; the D gene is possibly TRBD2 (6 bases). This CDR3 region has 16 residues. Germline loops: CDR1 MDHEN, CDR2 SYDVKM. Between the trimmed V and J ends, which lost 6 bases and 4 bases, there was a span of 19 bases. The CDR3 protein is CASSHPGEDNYNEQFF. CDR3 coding DNA: TGTGCCAGCAGCCATCCCGGGGAGGACAATTACAATGAGCAGTTCTTC.

As DNA, the CDR3 is TGTGCCAGCAGTTACTCCCGGGGAGCTCCCTATGGCTACACCTTC. It translates to CASSYSRGAPYGYTF. The chain carries TRBV6-5 and TRBJ1-2; D not resolved. The CDR3 is 15 amino acids. CDR1 MNHEY and CDR2 SVGAGI come from the germline V gene. V was cut by 0 bases and J by 4 bases, with 12 bases left in between.

The chain is built from TRBV7-9 and TRBJ2-1, with 11 bases identical to TRBD2. Germline loops: CDR1 SEHNR, CDR2 FQNEAQ (reference sequence). After removal of 5 bases from V and 6 bases from J, the junction contained 9 bases not matched to a gene. The CDR3 loop spans 16 amino acids. The CDR3 reads CASSLLAGAGGNEQFF. CDR3 DNA sequence: TGTGCCAGCAGCCTACTAGCGGGAGCGGGGGGCAATGAGCAGTTCTTC.

The chain uses TRBV28 and TRBJ1-5, with 9 nucleotides matching TRBD1. CDR3 size: 15 residues. Unmatched junction bases numbered 5, after V lost 6 bases and J lost 2 bases. The germline V gene encodes CDR1 MDHEN and CDR2 SYDVKM. The CDR3 DNA follows: TGTGCCAGCAGCCTCAGGACAGGGGGCAATCAGCCCCAGCATTTT. Amino acid sequence: CASSLRTGGNQPQHF.

This clone was seen once. V gene TRBV5-6 combines with J gene TRBJ1-2; D not certain. The CDR3 has 15 amino acids. CDR1 and CDR2 (germline): SGHDT, YYEEEE. V was pared by 0 bases and J by 8 bases, with 17 bases between. CDR3 amino acids: CASSLEGRSYFGYTF. CDR3 DNA: TGTGCCAGCAGCTTGGAGGGCAGATCCTATTTCGGCTACACCTTC.

The gene calls are TRBV29-1 and TRBJ2-5; a possible D gene is TRBD2 (6 bases). The last part of the DNA fits TRBJ2-7 better; the J call may be wrong. Germline V gives CDR1 SQVTM, CDR2 ANQGSEA. The CDR3 sequence is 13 residues long. CDR3 residues: CSVRLGSSYEQYF. The CDR3 DNA is TGCAGCGTGAGACTAGGAAGCTCCTACGAGCAGTACTTC.

This chain uses TRBV4-3 with TRBJ1-2; TRBD1 matches 9 bases. CDR1 and CDR2 from the germline V gene are LGHNA and YSLEER. The V and J ends lost 5 bases and 6 bases, in that order; junction bases with no gene match: 10. There are 15 residues in the CDR3. CDR3 sequence reads: CASSSRGGTGNGYTF. CDR3 DNA: TGCGCCAGCAGCTCAAGGGGAGGGACAGGGAATGGCTACACCTTC.

The CDR3 reads CASSFRASTETQYF. The CDR3 DNA follows: TGTGCCAGCAGTTTTCGGGCTAGCACAGAGACCCAGTACTTC. The chain combines TRBV27 with TRBJ2-5, with D possibly matching TRBD2 (5 bases). The germline V and J ends were trimmed by 3 bases and 4 bases, with 12 bases remaining between them. In germline, CDR1 is MNHEY, CDR2 SMNVEV (reference sequence). This CDR3 comprises 14 residues.

This clone was picked up one time. This rearrangement joins TRBV9 to TRBJ2-4, with 9 bases identical to TRBD1. J lost 6 bases, V lost 2 bases, and 9 bases had no gene match. The germline CDR1 and CDR2 sequences are SGDLS and YYNGEE. The CDR3 consists of 16 residues. The CDR3 region is CASSVSDRGYRNIQYF. CDR3 nucleotides: TGTGCCAGCAGCGTTTCGGACAGGGGCTATAGAAACATTCAGTACTTC.

This chain connects TRBV19 to TRBJ2-7, with 10 nucleotides matching TRBD1. V lost 6 bases, J lost 5 bases, and 4 bases stayed unmatched. The CDR3 runs 13 residues. CDR1 is LNHDA, CDR2 SQIVND, per germline (reference sequence). For the CDR3, the DNA is TGTGCCAGTAGGGACAGGGGGAAGGACGAGCAGTACTTC. Protein sequence: CASRDRGKDEQYF.

J is TRBJ2-7 and V is TRBV11-3; D assignment may be TRBD1 or TRBD2 (5 bases each). There are 12 residues in the CDR3. Looked up from germline, CDR1 is SGHNT and CDR2 is YENEEA. Trimming stripped 1 base from V and 5 bases from J, with 6 bases between. The CDR3 region has the DNA TGTGCCAGCAGCTTAGGGGGGAACGAGCAGTACTTC. It specifies CASSLGGNEQYF. The full variable domain, its missing parts supplied by reference TRBV11-3 and TRBJ2-7, is EAGVVQSPRYKIIEKKQPVAFWCNPISGHNTLYWYLQNLGQGPELLIRYENEEAVDDSQLPKDRFSAERLKGVDSTLKIQPAELGDSAVYLCASSLGGNEQYFGPGTRLTVT.

The rearrangement uses TRBV7-9 and TRBJ2-7; TRBD1 is a possible D gene (7 bases). The germline CDR1 and CDR2 sequences are SEHNR and FQNEAQ (reference sequence). Between the trimmed V and J ends, which lost 4 bases and 6 bases, there was a span of 16 bases. The CDR3 length is 14 residues. CDR3 DNA sequence: TGTGCCAGCAGCTCAATAACAGGGGAGGCCGAGCAGTACTTC. Translation: CASSSITGEAEQYF.

The chain uses TRBV15 and TRBJ2-5; the D gene could be TRBD1 or TRBD2 (6 bases each). The CDR3 is 15 residues long. Germline values: CDR1 LNHNV, CDR2 YYDKDF (reference sequence). Trimming took 2 bases from V and 9 from J, leaving 19 bases between them. CDR3 sequence: CATSRLSGGKGAQYF. The CDR3 DNA reads as TGTGCCACCAGCAGATTGAGTGGCGGGAAGGGGGCCCAGTACTTC.

The chain is built from TRBV5-1 and TRBJ1-1; weak D call: TRBD1 (5 bases). The CDR3 totals 14 residues. CDR1 and CDR2 from the germline V gene are SGHRS and YFSETQ. The V end lost 0 bases, the J end lost 3 bases, and 9 bases lay between the germline ends. CDR3 region: CASSLGTLYTEAFF. DNA of the CDR3: TGCGCCAGCAGCTTGGGGACACTATACACTGAAGCTTTCTTT. The full variable domain, completed using reference TRBV5-1 and TRBJ1-1, is KAGVTQTPRYLIKTRGQQVTLSCSPISGHRSVSWYQQTPGQGLQFLFEYFSETQRNKGNFPGRFSGRQFSNSRSEMNVSTLELGDSALYLCASSLGTLYTEAFFGQGTRLTVV.

The chain is built from TRBV6-6 and TRBJ1-5; 12 nucleotides align to TRBD1. Trimming at V came to 6 bases and at J to 6 bases, leaving 6 bases not matched to a gene. Per germline, CDR1 MNHNY and CDR2 SVGAGI (reference sequence). The CDR3 has 15 residues. The CDR3 region is CASSSGTGGRQPQHF. The CDR3 DNA is TGTGCCAGCAGCTCCGGGACAGGGGGCCGTCAGCCCCAGCATTTT.

The chain recombines TRBV30 with TRBJ2-1, with a weak D call TRBD1 (5 bases). This CDR3 is 11 amino acids long. In germline, CDR1 is GTSNPN, CDR2 SVGIG (reference sequence). V was trimmed by 0 bases and J by 10 bases, leaving 7 bases between them. Here the CDR3 reads CAWSVAGEQFF. The DNA for the CDR3 is TGTGCCTGGAGTGTTGCAGGGGAGCAGTTCTTC. Using reference TRBV30 and TRBJ2-1 for the parts outside the CDR3, the full variable domain is SQTIHQWPATLVQPVGSPLSLECTVEGTSNPNLYWYRQAAGRGLQLLFYSVGIGQISSEVPQNLSASRPQDRQFILSSKKLLLSDSGFYLCAWSVAGEQFFGPGTRLTVL.

The V gene is TRBV30, the J gene TRBJ2-7; weak D call: TRBD2 (5 bases). There are 14 residues in the CDR3. Trimming took 1 base from V and 9 from J, leaving 19 bases between them. Germline assignment: CDR1 GTSNPN and CDR2 SVGIG (reference sequence). The DNA of the CDR3 is TGTGCCTGGAGTGCTTTGAACGGCCGGGATGTGCAGTACTTC. Translation: CAWSALNGRDVQYF.

As DNA, the CDR3 is TGTGCCAGCAGCGTAGGGTCTAGCGGGGGGGACAATGAGCAGTTCTTC. Its protein is CASSVGSSGGDNEQFF. The V call is TRBV9, the J call TRBJ2-1, with TRBD2 matching over 12 bases. The CDR3 loop spans 16 amino acids. CDR1 and CDR2 from the germline V gene are SGDLS and YYNGEE. The V and J ends lost 0 bases and 5 bases, in that order; junction bases with no gene match: 3.

This clone came up once. The chain couples TRBV11-3 to TRBJ1-1; D not resolved. CDR1 SGHNT and CDR2 YENEEA come from the germline V gene. This CDR3 contains 14 residues. V was cut by 6 bases and J by 0 bases, with 11 bases left in between. CDR3 sequence reads: CASSYRVLNTEAFF. The CDR3 bases are TGTGCCAGCAGTTACCGGGTCCTGAACACTGAAGCTTTCTTT.

The V call is TRBV27, the J call TRBJ1-6, with 7 bases identical to TRBD1. V shed 3 bases, J shed 7 bases, and the junction held 3 bases outside the gene matches. CDR3 length equals 14 residues. Germline V lookup: CDR1 MNHEY, CDR2 SMNVEV (reference sequence). The CDR3 DNA follows: TGTGCCAGCAGTTTCACAGGGGCGAATTCACCCCTCCACTTT. Translated, it gives CASSFTGANSPLHF.

The chain recombines TRBV27 with TRBJ1-5; 7 bases line up with TRBD1. The V segment lost 2 bases and the J segment 2 bases; nucleotides outside the gene matches: 3. The CDR3 extends over 15 amino acids. Germline assignment: CDR1 MNHEY and CDR2 SMNVEV (reference sequence). The CDR3, as DNA: TGTGCCAGCAGTTTAAAGGGGGCGGGCAATCAGCCCCAGCATTTT. Amino acid sequence: CASSLKGAGNQPQHF.

The rearrangement joins TRBV21-1 to TRBJ2-5; the table's D call, TRBD1, was not checked against the DNA. TRBV21-1 has pseudogene status. This CDR3 contains 16 residues. The CDR3 coding sequence is TGTGCCAGCAGCCGGGGCTGTACAGGGGGGGAGAAGACCCAGTACTTC. Protein: CASSRGCTGGEKTQYF.

The chain joins TRBV7-3 to TRBJ2-1; D is possibly TRBD1 (6 bases). From germline, CDR1 is SGHTA and CDR2 FQGTGA. The CDR3 has 16 residues. Trimming removed 6 bases from V and 5 bases from J, with 20 bases in between. The CDR3 DNA reads TGTGCCAGCAGTCCATCGACAACAGGGATAGACAATGAGCAGTTCTTC. Amino acids: CASSPSTTGIDNEQFF.

The V gene is TRBV21-1, the J gene TRBJ1-2; the table's TRBD1 call for D was not verified on the DNA. TRBV21-1 is a pseudogene locus. There are 16 residues in the CDR3. The CDR3 region is CASSHRTGEGNYGYTF. CDR3 nucleotides: TGTGCCAGCAGCCACCGGACAGGAGAGGGTAACTATGGCTACACCTTC.